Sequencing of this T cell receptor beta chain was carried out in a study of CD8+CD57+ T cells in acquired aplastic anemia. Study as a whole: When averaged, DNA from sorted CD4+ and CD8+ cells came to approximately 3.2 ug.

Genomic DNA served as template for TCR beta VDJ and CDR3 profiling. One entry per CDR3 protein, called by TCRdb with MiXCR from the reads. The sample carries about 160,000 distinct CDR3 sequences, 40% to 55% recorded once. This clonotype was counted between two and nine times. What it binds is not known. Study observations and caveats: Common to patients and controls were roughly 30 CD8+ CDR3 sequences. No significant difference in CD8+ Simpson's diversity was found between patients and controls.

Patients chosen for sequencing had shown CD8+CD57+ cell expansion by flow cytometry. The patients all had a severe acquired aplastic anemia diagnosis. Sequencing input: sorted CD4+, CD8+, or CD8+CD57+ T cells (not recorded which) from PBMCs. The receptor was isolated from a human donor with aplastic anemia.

CDR3 loop: CASSPSTSGRYTDTQYF. CDR3 DNA: TGTGCCAGCAGCCCCTCGACTAGCGGGAGGTACACAGATACGCAGTATTTT. The gene calls are TRBV3-1 and TRBJ2-3; 13 bases are shared with TRBD2. V shed 4 bases, J shed 2 bases, and the junction held 6 bases outside the gene matches. CDR1 and CDR2 from the germline V gene are LGHDT and YNNKEL (reference sequence). This CDR3 spans 17 amino acids.